One sample yielded the 5 T cell receptor beta chains listed below, sequenced in a study of blood T cell repertoires in COVID-19. The protocol was immunoSEQ multiplex PCR, while the TCRdb copy is restricted to in-frame clones and leaves out a portion. Seen here are 85,000 to 100,000 clones, 90% observed once, and the top ten hold 1.7%. The sequenced sample was peripheral blood. The source of these receptors is a man in his sixties with acute or convalescent COVID-19.

The rearrangement uses TRBV4-1 and TRBJ1-1; 7 nucleotides match TRBD1. CDR3 length: 15 amino acids. With V trimmed by 4 bases and J by 4 bases, 9 bases remained unmatched. CDR1 MGHRA and CDR2 YSYEKL come from the germline V gene. CDR3 protein: CASSPWTGPSTEAFF. The CDR3 DNA follows: TGCGCCAGCAGCCCTTGGACAGGCCCGAGCACTGAAGCTTTCTTT.

This clone showed up just once. This chain connects TRBV5-1 to TRBJ1-6, with unresolved D. CDR1 is SGHRS, CDR2 YFSETQ, per germline. V was pared by 3 bases and J by 8 bases, with 6 bases between. The length of the CDR3 is 12 residues. The CDR3 DNA sequence: TGCGCCAGCAGCTCTACAGATTCACCCCTCCACTTT. Protein sequence: CASSSTDSPLHF.

The V and J genes are TRBV5-1 and TRBJ1-4; D unresolved. Trimming pared 0 bases from V and 4 bases from J, leaving 10 bases between. CDR3 length: 15 amino acids. Germline CDR1 SGHRS, CDR2 YFSETQ. CDR3 DNA: TGCGCCAGCAGCTTGGAGGCGGCCTTTAATGAAAAACTGTTTTTT. As protein: CASSLEAAFNEKLFF.

The chain carries TRBV15 and TRBJ1-5; 7 nucleotides agree with TRBD1. After removal of 5 bases from V and 3 bases from J, the junction contained 4 bases not matched to a gene. Germline CDR1 is LNHNV and CDR2 is YYDKDF (reference sequence). This CDR3 has 14 residues. For the CDR3, the DNA is TGTGCCACCAGCCCCGGGACAGTCAATCAGCCCCAGCATTTT. Translated: CATSPGTVNQPQHF.

This chain uses TRBV11-2 with TRBJ1-3; D perhaps matches TRBD1 (5 bases). With 1 base removed from V and 5 bases from J, the gap between germline ends came to 9 bases. CDR1 is SGHAT and CDR2 is FQNNGV in the germline V gene. The CDR3 runs 14 residues. CDR3 loop: CASSLVAGRNTIYF. In nucleotides, the CDR3 is TGTGCCAGCAGCTTAGTCGCGGGGCGAAACACCATATATTTT. Looking up the rest from reference TRBV11-2 and TRBJ1-3 gives the full variable domain: EAGVAQSPRYKIIEKRQSVAFWCNPISGHATLYWYQQILGQGPKLLIQFQNNGVVDDSQLPKDRFSAERLKGVDSTLKIQPAKLEDSAVYLCASSLVAGRNTIYFGEGSWLTVV.